The 20 T cell receptor beta chains below all came from one sample that was sequenced in a study of blood T cell repertoires in COVID-19. Assay: immunoSEQ multiplex PCR; the TCRdb copy retains only in-frame clones and omits some. Here the sample spans roughly 240,000 clones, approximately 90% being singletons. Sequencing used PBMCs or T cells enriched from blood (not recorded which). These receptor sequences come from a woman aged 40-49 years with acute COVID-19.

The rearrangement uses TRBV3-1 (or the pseudogene TRBV3-2) and TRBJ1-2; 9 bases align to TRBD1. The CDR3 is made up of 15 amino acids. Germline-derived CDR1 and CDR2 are LGHDT and YNNKEL (reference sequence). With V trimmed by 0 bases and J by 8 bases, 7 bases remained unmatched. In nucleotides, the CDR3 is TGTGCCAGCAGCCAAGAAGACAGGGGGGTGGGAGGCTACACCTTC. Translated, it gives CASSQEDRGVGGYTF.

The chain employs TRBV7-2 and TRBJ2-1; D may be TRBD2 (5 bases). The V gene lost 5 bases and the J gene lost 8 bases, with 16 bases spanning the gap. The CDR3 runs 14 residues. Germline V lookup: CDR1 SGHTA, CDR2 FQGNSA. In DNA, the CDR3 is TGTGCCAGCAGCCCCTCCCGACGGGAACATGAGCAGTTCTTC. Its translation is CASSPSRREHEQFF.

In DNA form, the CDR3 reads TGTGCCAGCAGCTTAGGGGGGGTGAATGAGCAGTTCTTC. This encodes CASSLGGVNEQFF. The chain recombines TRBV11-2 with TRBJ2-1; D is perhaps TRBD2 (6 bases). This CDR3 region has 13 residues. The V end lost 1 base, the J end lost 7 bases, and 8 bases lay between the germline ends. Germline CDR1 and CDR2: SGHAT and FQNNGV.

To note about this clone: One end of the junction varies from germline; a read error may be responsible. The gene calls are TRBV4-1 and TRBJ2-2; 12 bases are shared with TRBD2. This CDR3 has 18 residues. Germline CDR1 reads MGHRA; CDR2 reads YSYEKL. CDR3 sequence reads: CASSQGPSGGVNAGELFF. The CDR3 nucleotides are TGCGCCAGCAGCCAAGGTCCTAGCGGGGGGGTGAACGCCGGGGAGCTGTTTTTT.

The chain has TRBV4-3 and TRBJ2-2; possibly TRBD2 for D (5 bases). The CDR3 has 17 residues. V dropped 0 bases and J dropped 0 bases, with 11 bases sitting between them. CDR1 is LGHNA and CDR2 is YSLEER in the germline V gene. CDR3 bases: TGCGCCAGCAGCCAAGAGTCTAGCACAGCGAACACCGGGGAGCTGTTTTTT. Its protein is CASSQESSTANTGELFF.

This clone has more than one count but fewer than ten. The chain links TRBV10-2 to TRBJ1-2, with a weak D call TRBD1 (5 bases). The CDR3 totals 14 residues. Germline lookup yields CDR1 WSHSY and CDR2 SAAADI. Between the trimmed V and J ends, which lost 4 bases and 1 base, there was a span of 10 bases. In nucleotides, the CDR3 is TGCGCCAGCAGTGTCGCAGGGTTTAACTATGGCTACACCTTC. Residues: CASSVAGFNYGYTF.

The chain joins TRBV7-2 to TRBJ2-5; D gene uncertain. The CDR3 extends over 14 amino acids. V shed 3 bases and J shed 1 base, with 9 bases lying between them. CDR1 and CDR2 from the germline V gene are SGHTA and FQGNSA. CDR3 region: CASSLYNLQETQYF. For the CDR3, the DNA is TGTGCCAGCAGCTTGTACAACCTCCAAGAGACCCAGTACTTC.

This clone was counted a single time. The gene calls are TRBV19 and TRBJ2-4, with TRBD2 matching 11 bases. This CDR3 has 19 amino acids. The germline V gene encodes CDR1 LNHDA and CDR2 SQIVND (reference sequence). V gave up 5 bases and J gave up 0 bases; unmatched junction bases: 12. DNA of the CDR3: TGTGCCAGTAGTCCTCTAGCGGGGGGCACGCTACTAGCCAAAAACATTCAGTACTTC. The encoded protein is CASSPLAGGTLLAKNIQYF. Full variable domain (missing parts from reference TRBV19 and TRBJ2-4): DGGITQSPKYLFRKEGQNVTLSCEQNLNHDAMYWYRQDPGQGLRLIYYSQIVNDFQKGDIAEGYSVSREKKESFPLTVTSAQKNPTAFYLCASSPLAGGTLLAKNIQYFGAGTRLSVL.

V gene TRBV10-3 combines with J gene TRBJ2-3; no definite D call. V was pared by 3 bases and J by 0 bases, with 13 bases between. CDR1 ENHRY and CDR2 SYGVKD come from the germline V gene. The CDR3 runs to 16 residues. The CDR3 protein is CAISDTKAASTDTQYF. The DNA of the CDR3 is TGTGCCATCAGTGATACTAAAGCCGCTAGCACAGATACGCAGTATTTT.

This clone was counted once. For the CDR3, the DNA is TGCGCCAGCAGCCAAAACCCTCAGGGCTCTGGAAACACCATATATTTT. Protein product: CASSQNPQGSGNTIYF. The chain has TRBV4-3 and TRBJ1-3; tentatively, D is TRBD1 (5 bases). The CDR3 spans 16 residues. The germline V gene has CDR1 LGHNA and CDR2 YSLEER. Trimming stripped 2 bases from V and 0 bases from J, with 11 bases between.

The J gene is TRBJ2-5, the V gene TRBV5-1, with 9 bases matching TRBD2. The V gene end was trimmed by 0 bases and the J gene end by 7 bases; junction bases not matched to a gene: 7. Germline-derived CDR1 and CDR2 are SGHRS and YFSETQ. CDR3 length: 15 amino acids. This CDR3 reads CASSLGLAGTGTQYF. CDR3 coding DNA: TGCGCCAGCAGCTTGGGGCTAGCGGGGACCGGGACCCAGTACTTC.

The gene calls are TRBV5-1 and TRBJ1-4; TRBD1 matches at 9 bases. The J segment lost 5 bases and the V segment lost 5 bases, leaving 4 bases of the junction unmatched. CDR1 is SGHRS and CDR2 is YFSETQ in the germline V gene. The CDR3 is 14 residues long. The CDR3 DNA reads TGCGCCAGCAGGATCGGGACAGGGAATGAAAAACTGTTTTTT. Protein sequence: CASRIGTGNEKLFF.

This chain connects TRBV5-1 to TRBJ2-1, with 10 positions matching TRBD1. Trimming took 6 bases from V and 0 from J; bases not matched to a gene: 6. Germline V gene sequence: CDR1 SGHRS, CDR2 YFSETQ. The CDR3 contains 16 residues. In DNA form, the CDR3 reads TGCGCCAGCACGCGGACAGGGGGAAGCTCCTACAATGAGCAGTTCTTC. This codes for CASTRTGGSSYNEQFF.

This clone was counted between two and nine times. The V call is TRBV28, the J call TRBJ1-2, with TRBD1 matching over 7 bases. Germline trimming cut 7 bases from V and 3 bases from J; bases unmatched to any gene: 8. The CDR3 has 14 residues. The V gene's germline CDR1 is MDHEN and CDR2 SYDVKM. The CDR3 region has the DNA TGTGCCAGCACCTCCTTCCAGGGGGACTATGGCTACACCTTC. Amino acid sequence: CASTSFQGDYGYTF.

The rearrangement joins TRBV30 to TRBJ2-7; no clear D gene. Germline-derived CDR1 and CDR2 are GTSNPN and SVGIG (reference sequence). CDR3 length: 11 residues. V lost 0 bases and J 7 bases, leaving 7 bases between the germline ends. The CDR3 spells CAWSVGGEQYV. The DNA for the CDR3 is TGTGCCTGGAGTGTAGGCGGAGAGCAGTACGTC.

This CDR3 reads CASSFPGAEAFF. The CDR3 region has the DNA TGTGCCAGCAGTTTTCCGGGGGCTGAAGCTTTCTTT. The V and J genes are TRBV12-3 or TRBV12-4 and TRBJ1-1; D is possibly TRBD1 (5 bases). V was trimmed by 3 bases and J by 6 bases, leaving 8 bases between them. The CDR3 consists of 12 residues.

In DNA, the CDR3 is TGCGCCAGCAGCCGGGACAGGATCTATGGCTACACCTTC. It translates to CASSRDRIYGYTF. This rearrangement joins TRBV10-2 to TRBJ1-2, with TRBD1 matching over 8 bases. CDR1 is WSHSY and CDR2 is SAAADI in the germline V gene. Germline trimming cut 6 bases from V and 4 bases from J; bases unmatched to any gene: 4. The CDR3 runs to 13 residues.

This clone was seen only a few times. V is TRBV18 and J is TRBJ2-7; D is possibly TRBD1 (6 bases). V gave up 4 bases and J gave up 3 bases, with 7 bases separating them. The CDR3 contains 12 residues. Germline assignment: CDR1 KGHSH and CDR2 LQKENI. This CDR3 is CASSRTDYEQYF. CDR3 nucleotides: TGTGCCAGCTCACGGACAGACTACGAGCAGTACTTC.

V gene TRBV10-3 combines with J gene TRBJ1-6; 9 nucleotides line up with TRBD1. Germline loops: CDR1 ENHRY, CDR2 SYGVKD. The CDR3 consists of 17 residues. The J segment lost 5 bases and the V segment lost 8 bases, leaving 13 bases of the junction unmatched. This CDR3 reads CAIGWAPGQGDNSPLHF. The CDR3, as DNA: TGTGCCATCGGTTGGGCCCCGGGACAGGGTGATAATTCACCCCTCCACTTT.

V usage is TRBV11-2 and J usage is TRBJ2-2; 9 bases fit TRBD1. CDR1 is SGHAT, CDR2 FQNNGV, per germline. V trimming: 1 base; J trimming: 2 bases; junction bases outside the gene matches: 11. This CDR3 comprises 19 residues. The CDR3 sequence is CASSLVGQGFGKNTGELFF. In DNA form, the CDR3 reads TGTGCCAGCAGCTTAGTGGGACAGGGATTCGGGAAAAACACCGGGGAGCTGTTTTTT. The whole variable domain, remainder taken from reference TRBV11-2 and TRBJ2-2, is EAGVAQSPRYKIIEKRQSVAFWCNPISGHATLYWYQQILGQGPKLLIQFQNNGVVDDSQLPKDRFSAERLKGVDSTLKIQPAKLEDSAVYLCASSLVGQGFGKNTGELFFGEGSRLTVL.